Each of the 22 T cell receptor beta chains below was sequenced from the same sample in a study of radiotherapy plus CTLA-4 blockade in lung cancer. The repertoire was sequenced with immunoSEQ multiplex PCR; TCRdb's copy has only in-frame clones and lacks some. The data show 45,000 to 60,000 clones, roughly 80% seen once. The sample here was peripheral blood, taken from a patient treated with radiotherapy plus ipilimumab. The origin of the receptors is a human donor with non-small cell lung cancer who had a complete response to radiotherapy plus ipilimumab.

This clone was detected only a few times. The V call is TRBV10-3, the J call TRBJ1-2, with D maybe TRBD1 (5 bases). Deletions cut 2 bases from V and 7 bases from J, with 11 bases between. Germline V lookup: CDR1 ENHRY, CDR2 SYGVKD. The CDR3 consists of 13 residues. CDR3 protein: CAISERRDGGYTF. The CDR3 DNA follows: TGTGCCATCAGTGAGCGCAGGGATGGTGGCTACACCTTC.

The chain is built from TRBV5-6 and TRBJ2-7; 11 positions agree with TRBD2. The CDR3 runs to 14 residues. V was clipped by 2 bases and J by 4 bases; unmatched bases: 2. The germline gives CDR1 SGHDT, CDR2 YYEEEE. The CDR3, as DNA: TGTGCCAGCAGCTTCGGACTAGCGGGTTACGAGCAGTACGTC. It specifies CASSFGLAGYEQYV.

The V gene is TRBV19, the J gene TRBJ2-5; 9 positions agree with TRBD1. Unmatched junction bases numbered 2, after V lost 3 bases and J lost 3 bases. CDR1 LNHDA and CDR2 SQIVND come from the germline V gene (reference sequence). The CDR3 contains 14 residues. The CDR3 protein is CASSIRDREETQYF. CDR3 nucleotides: TGTGCCAGTAGTATTCGGGACAGGGAAGAGACCCAGTACTTC.

The V gene is TRBV7-2, the J gene TRBJ2-5; the D is unclear. V dropped 0 bases and J dropped 5 bases, with 10 bases sitting between them. The germline gives CDR1 SGHTA, CDR2 FQGNSA. This CDR3 has 14 amino acids. The CDR3 here is CASSLASRTETQYF. CDR3 in DNA: TGTGCCAGCAGCTTAGCGAGCCGAACGGAGACCCAGTACTTC.

V usage is TRBV5-1 and J usage is TRBJ1-1; unclear D gene. From germline, CDR1 is SGHRS and CDR2 YFSETQ. The CDR3 extends over 15 amino acids. Trimming removed 5 bases at V and 1 base at J, with 15 bases between. CDR3: CASSRLPRGNTEAFF. In DNA, the CDR3 is TGCGCCAGCAGTCGACTCCCACGGGGGAACACTGAAGCTTTCTTT.

This chain connects TRBV15 to TRBJ2-7; D perhaps matches TRBD1 (6 bases). Germline V lookup: CDR1 LNHNV, CDR2 YYDKDF (reference sequence). Trimming cost V 0 bases and J 7 bases, with 13 bases left between them. CDR3 size: 14 residues. CDR3 loop: CATSRDNTGKEQYF. CDR3 coding DNA: TGTGCCACCAGCAGAGATAATACAGGGAAAGAGCAGTACTTC.

About this clone: The junction does not match germline at one end; this may be a read error. V gene TRBV7-2 combines with J gene TRBJ1-1; 9 nucleotides align to TRBD1. Germline V gene lookup returns CDR1 SGHTA and CDR2 FQGNSA. This CDR3 contains 14 residues. The CDR3 spells CASSALGQGTEAFF. The CDR3 DNA reads TGTGCCAGCAGCGCCCTAGGACAGGGGACTGAGGCTTTCTTT.

This chain joins TRBV7-2 and TRBJ1-1, with D tentatively TRBD1 (5 bases). Germline assignment: CDR1 SGHTA and CDR2 FQGNSA. V shed 7 bases and J shed 3 bases, with 18 bases lying between them. The CDR3 has 15 amino acids. The CDR3 region has the DNA TGTGCCAGCACCACCGGGGGAAGGGGCTACACTGAAGCTTTCTTT. It specifies CASTTGGRGYTEAFF.

The chain carries TRBV6-5 and TRBJ2-1, with 8 bases that match TRBD1. Germline V gene lookup returns CDR1 MNHEY and CDR2 SVGAGI. Trimming cost V 3 bases and J 5 bases; bases outside gene matches: 6. The CDR3 is 15 residues long. This CDR3 is CASSYTTGADNEQFF. As DNA, the CDR3 is TGTGCCAGCAGTTATACGACAGGGGCTGACAATGAGCAGTTCTTC.

The chain is built from TRBV9 and TRBJ1-1; D unclear. Trimming took 1 base from V and 1 from J, leaving 8 bases between them. The CDR3 totals 14 residues. Germline-derived CDR1 and CDR2 are SGDLS and YYNGEE. The DNA for the CDR3 is TGTGCCAGCAGCGTACAACCGGGGAACACTGAAGCTTTCTTT. Its protein product is CASSVQPGNTEAFF.

The rearrangement links TRBV6-1 to TRBJ1-5; D is ambiguous. Trimming cost V 7 bases and J 4 bases, with 17 bases left between them. The germline V gene has CDR1 MNHNS and CDR2 SASEGT. The CDR3 has 15 residues. CDR3 loop: CASNPLQRVNQPQHF. The CDR3 nucleotides are TGTGCCAGCAATCCTTTACAGAGAGTAAATCAGCCCCAGCATTTT.

This clone was detected only a few times. The chain joins TRBV27 to TRBJ1-2, with D tentatively TRBD1 (6 bases). The CDR3 sequence is 13 residues long. Germline values: CDR1 MNHEY, CDR2 SMNVEV (reference sequence). V was clipped by 5 bases and J by 4 bases, with 11 bases between them. The CDR3 region has the DNA TGTGCCAGCAGTCTACAGGGCCCCTATGGCTACACCTTC. It yields the protein CASSLQGPYGYTF.

The chain couples TRBV29-1 to TRBJ2-1; D is possibly TRBD1 (5 bases). The CDR3 contains 13 residues. CDR1 is SQVTM and CDR2 is ANQGSEA in the germline V gene. Trimming removed 3 bases from V and 0 bases from J, with 6 bases in between. CDR3 region: CSVETDSYNEQFF. In DNA, the CDR3 is TGCAGCGTTGAGACAGACTCCTACAATGAGCAGTTCTTC.

The V gene is TRBV10-2, the J gene TRBJ1-5, with D perhaps TRBD1 (5 bases). This CDR3 is 13 amino acids long. V lost 4 bases, J lost 4 bases, and 8 bases lay in between. The germline V gene has CDR1 WSHSY and CDR2 SAAADI. This CDR3 is CASSGGVNQPQHF. In nucleotides, the CDR3 is TGCGCCAGCAGTGGGGGGGTGAATCAGCCCCAGCATTTT.

V usage is TRBV7-2 and J usage is TRBJ2-7, with 12 bases identical to TRBD2. Trimming took 1 base from V and 7 from J; bases not matched to a gene: 11. CDR1 and CDR2 from the germline V gene are SGHTA and FQGNSA. There are 17 residues in the CDR3. CDR3 nucleotides: TGTGCCAGCAGCTTAGGAGGACTAGCGGGACTCACTAGGGAGCAGTACTTC. Translation: CASSLGGLAGLTREQYF.

This rearrangement joins TRBV19 to TRBJ1-5; D remains unclear. The CDR3 is 16 residues long. CDR1 LNHDA and CDR2 SQIVND come from the germline V gene (reference sequence). V was clipped by 5 bases and J by 0 bases, with 14 bases between them. The CDR3 bases are TGTGCCAGTAGTTATTCCGCAGGCGATAGCAATCAGCCCCAGCATTTT. It is translated as CASSYSAGDSNQPQHF.

CDR3 coding DNA: TGTGCCAGCAGTTCGACTCTCGGGGTAGAGACCCAGTACTTC. Amino acid sequence: CASSSTLGVETQYF. The chain has TRBV28 and TRBJ2-5; tentatively, D is TRBD2 (5 bases). The length of the CDR3 is 14 residues. Germline assignment: CDR1 MDHEN and CDR2 SYDVKM. V dropped 4 bases and J dropped 4 bases, with 13 bases sitting between them. The full variable domain, in which reference TRBV28 and TRBJ2-5 provide the parts outside the CDR3, is DVKVTQSSRYLVKRTGEKVFLECVQDMDHENMFWYRQDPGLGLRLIYFSYDVKMKEKGDIPEGYSVSREKKERFSLILESASTNQTSMYLCASSSTLGVETQYFGPGTRLLVL.

DNA for the CDR3: TGTGCCAGTAGAGGGACAGGGGGTCGCTACGAGCAGTACTTC. The encoded protein is CASRGTGGRYEQYF. The chain combines TRBV19 with TRBJ2-7; 11 positions match TRBD1. The junction had 4 bases not matched to a gene; V was cut back by 6 bases and J by 3 bases. Per the germline V gene, CDR1 is LNHDA and CDR2 is SQIVND (reference sequence). The CDR3 has 14 residues.

This chain connects TRBV7-9 to TRBJ2-7, with a possible D match to TRBD2 (5 bases). The CDR3 spans 13 residues. Trimming removed 0 bases from V and 5 bases from J, with 8 bases in between. Germline loops: CDR1 SEHNR, CDR2 FQNEAQ (reference sequence). The CDR3 bases are TGTGCCAGCAGCTTAGCTGCCGGGAACGAGCAGTACTTC. It is translated as CASSLAAGNEQYF. Combining the CDR3 with reference TRBV7-9 and TRBJ2-7 gives the whole variable domain DTGVSQNPRHKITKRGQNVTFRCDPISEHNRLYWYRQTLGQGPEFLTYFQNEAQLEKSRLLSDRFSAERPKGSFSTLEIQRTEQGDSAMYLCASSLAAGNEQYFGPGTRLTVT.

This clone was seen a handful of times. This chain connects TRBV7-9 to TRBJ2-3, with TRBD2 matching 9 bases. The CDR3 runs to 17 residues. Trimming took 5 bases from V and 4 from J; bases not matched to a gene: 13. CDR1 SEHNR and CDR2 FQNEAQ come from the germline V gene (reference sequence). Here the CDR3 DNA reads TGTGCCAGCAGCCAAGTGGGTTTAGCGGGAGATTCAGATACGCAGTATTTT. Translating it yields CASSQVGLAGDSDTQYF. Supplemented by reference TRBV7-9 and TRBJ2-3, the full variable domain reads DTGVSQNPRHKITKRGQNVTFRCDPISEHNRLYWYRQTLGQGPEFLTYFQNEAQLEKSRLLSDRFSAERPKGSFSTLEIQRTEQGDSAMYLCASSQVGLAGDSDTQYFGPGTRLTVL.

This clone was counted a single time. The genes are TRBV6-5 and TRBJ1-3; D not certain. The CDR3 is made up of 15 amino acids. Germline lookup yields CDR1 MNHEY and CDR2 SVGAGI. Trimming stripped 0 bases from V and 4 bases from J, with 10 bases between. The CDR3 DNA follows: TGTGCCAGCAGTTACTCCCGGGGTTACGGAAACACCATATATTTT. Its translation is CASSYSRGYGNTIYF.

This clone was picked up one time. The chain joins TRBV7-9 to TRBJ2-1; 11 nucleotides agree with TRBD2. The CDR3 runs to 13 residues. Germline V gives CDR1 SEHNR, CDR2 FQNEAQ (reference sequence). Germline trimming cut 8 bases from V and 4 bases from J; bases unmatched to any gene: 1. As DNA, the CDR3 is TGTGCCAGCGGGACTAGCGGATACAATGAGCAGTTCTTC. The encoded protein is CASGTSGYNEQFF.